Presented here are 11 T cell receptor beta chains from one specimen sequenced in a study of blood T cell repertoires in COVID-19. Some clones are missing from TCRdb's copy, which holds only in-frame ones; the method was immunoSEQ multiplex PCR. The sample has about 130,000 clones, roughly 81% seen once. What was sequenced was peripheral blood. The origin of the receptors is a human donor in a cohort sampled during active COVID-19.

This clone has just one count. The CDR3 is CAIEQGNTIYF. As DNA, the CDR3 is TGTGCCATCGAACAAGGAAACACCATATATTTT. V gene TRBV18 combines with J gene TRBJ1-3; no reliable D call. V lost 10 bases to trimming and J lost 4 bases, with 8 bases between them. CDR1 KGHSH and CDR2 LQKENI come from the germline V gene. This CDR3 contains 11 residues.

The rearrangement joins TRBV5-1 to TRBJ2-2, with 9 bases lining up with TRBD1. Germline V gene data show CDR1 as SGHRS and CDR2 as YFSETQ. The CDR3 spans 16 residues. With V trimmed by 4 bases and J by 4 bases, 8 bases remained unmatched. DNA of the CDR3: TGCGCCAGCAGCCCGCAGGGACAGGGAAGCACCGGGGAGCTGTTTTTT. Its protein is CASSPQGQGSTGELFF. The complete variable domain, with remaining parts taken from reference TRBV5-1 and TRBJ2-2, reads KAGVTQTPRYLIKTRGQQVTLSCSPISGHRSVSWYQQTPGQGLQFLFEYFSETQRNKGNFPGRFSGRQFSNSRSEMNVSTLELGDSALYLCASSPQGQGSTGELFFGEGSRLTVL.

This clone appeared once. The chain carries TRBV14 and TRBJ2-3, with D perhaps matching TRBD2 (5 bases). Germline V gives CDR1 SGHDN, CDR2 FVKESK. CDR3 length: 15 residues. V was pared by 2 bases and J by 1 base, with 10 bases between. CDR3: CASSQLVGGTDTQYF. Here the CDR3 DNA reads TGTGCCAGCAGCCAACTCGTCGGGGGCACAGATACGCAGTATTTT.

The V and J genes are TRBV7-8 and TRBJ1-1, with 12 bases fitting TRBD1. CDR3 length: 17 residues. The germline V gene has CDR1 SGHVS and CDR2 FQNEAQ. V shed 0 bases and J 5 bases; nucleotides not matched to a gene: 7. The CDR3 nucleotides are TGTGCCAGCAGCTTAGCGGGACAGGGGGCGGGTAGTACTGAAGCTTTCTTT. The encoded protein is CASSLAGQGAGSTEAFF.

This chain joins TRBV6-1 and TRBJ2-5, with D maybe TRBD2 (6 bases). The CDR3 has 15 residues. Germline V CDR1 and CDR2: MNHNS, SASEGT. With 3 bases removed from V and 5 bases from J, the gap between germline ends came to 16 bases. The CDR3 coding sequence is TGTGCCAGCAGTGAGGGGGGAACTAGGGTGGAGACCCAGTACTTC. It specifies CASSEGGTRVETQYF.

This chain connects TRBV19 to TRBJ2-4; the D gene is possibly TRBD2 (5 bases). The CDR3 extends over 15 amino acids. Trimming took 1 base from V and 2 from J, leaving 9 bases between them. Germline CDR1 and CDR2: LNHDA and SQIVND (reference sequence). The CDR3 loop reads CASSIGGSPKNIQYF. The CDR3 region has the DNA TGTGCCAGTAGTATAGGAGGGTCTCCCAAAAACATTCAGTACTTC.

The chain has TRBV3-1 (or the pseudogene TRBV3-2) and TRBJ1-6, with D possibly being TRBD1 (5 bases). Looked up from germline, CDR1 is LGHDT and CDR2 is YNNKEL (reference sequence). V was trimmed by 4 bases and J by 9 bases, leaving 13 bases between them. CDR3 length: 14 amino acids. The chain's CDR3 is CASSRAGRTSPLHF. CDR3 DNA: TGTGCCAGCAGCCGAGCAGGGCGAACTTCACCCCTCCACTTT.

V gene TRBV30 combines with J gene TRBJ1-1; 9 positions agree with TRBD1. Looked up from germline, CDR1 is GTSNPN and CDR2 is SVGIG (reference sequence). Unmatched junction bases numbered 5, after V lost 1 base and J lost 5 bases. The CDR3 runs 14 residues. CDR3 bases: TGTGCCTGGAGTGCTGGGACAGGGTGGACTGAAGCTTTCTTT. Translating it yields CAWSAGTGWTEAFF.

The rearrangement uses TRBV3-1 (or the pseudogene TRBV3-2) and TRBJ2-7; D call uncertain. The CDR3 consists of 15 residues. Germline V gene sequence: CDR1 LGHDT, CDR2 YNNKEL (reference sequence). Deletions cut 4 bases from V and 0 bases from J, with 13 bases between. CDR3 sequence reads: CASSLRGSSSYEQYF. CDR3 bases: TGTGCCAGCAGCCTCAGAGGATCTTCCTCCTACGAGCAGTACTTC.

The chain employs TRBV18 and TRBJ1-3, with D possibly matching TRBD1 (6 bases). CDR3 size: 15 residues. V was trimmed by 3 bases and J by 7 bases, leaving 16 bases between them. The germline CDR1 and CDR2 sequences are KGHSH and LQKENI. CDR3 protein: CASSPGQPGVNTIYF. In DNA, the CDR3 is TGTGCCAGCTCACCCGGACAGCCCGGTGTTAACACCATATATTTT.

This chain connects TRBV6-1 to TRBJ2-1, with 8 bases lining up with TRBD1. Trimming removed 1 base from V and 3 bases from J; junction bases left unmatched: 2. This CDR3 has 15 amino acids. The germline V gene encodes CDR1 MNHNS and CDR2 SASEGT. The CDR3 DNA reads TGTGCCAGCAGTGAAGGGACAGGGATCTACAATGAGCAGTTCTTC. The encoded protein is CASSEGTGIYNEQFF.